This T cell receptor beta chain emerged from a study of OX40 agonist ivuxolimab in advanced cancers. Looking at the study overall: Patients assigned to dose escalation were diagnosed with hepatocellular carcinoma, melanoma, renal cell or head and neck cancer.

Some clones are missing from TCRdb's copy, which holds only in-frame ones; the method was immunoSEQ multiplex PCR. The sample lists tens of thousands of clones; roughly nine tenths were seen once. Germline CDR1 and CDR2: SGHRS and YFSETQ. The CDR3 loop spans 12 amino acids. Trimming pared 2 bases from V and 2 bases from J, leaving 1 base between. Sample: CD4+ or CD8+ T cells sorted from blood, taken in a trial of the OX40 agonist ivuxolimab. The rearrangement joins TRBV5-1 to TRBJ2-2; D unclear. This sequence was found in an adult with an advanced solid tumor such as melanoma, head and neck, liver or kidney cancer. The CDR3 loop is CASSLNTGELFF. CDR3 coding DNA: TGCGCCAGCAGCTTAAACACCGGGGAGCTGTTTTTT.